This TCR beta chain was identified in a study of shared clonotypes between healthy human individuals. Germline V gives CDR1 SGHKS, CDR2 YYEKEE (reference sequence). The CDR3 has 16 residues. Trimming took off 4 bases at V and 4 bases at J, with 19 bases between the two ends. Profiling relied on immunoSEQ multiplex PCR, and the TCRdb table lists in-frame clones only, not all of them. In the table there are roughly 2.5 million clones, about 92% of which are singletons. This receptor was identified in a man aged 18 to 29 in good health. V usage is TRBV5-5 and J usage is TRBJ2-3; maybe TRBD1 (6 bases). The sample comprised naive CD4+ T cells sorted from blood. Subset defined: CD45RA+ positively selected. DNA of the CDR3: TGTGCCAGCAGCATACAGGGCTACTTGAGGGCAGATACGCAGTATTTT. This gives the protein CASSIQGYLRADTQYF.